The entry below describes one TCR beta chain. This sample stems from a study of T cell changes during pregnancy in multiple sclerosis. Clones were read by immunoSEQ multiplex PCR, and TCRdb kept only the in-frame ones, dropping some. The sample carries 20,000 to 25,000 clones, roughly 90% recorded once. The V and J ends lost 5 bases and 5 bases respectively, with 15 bases between them. The CDR3 runs 15 residues. Germline V gives CDR1 SEHNR, CDR2 FQNEAQ (reference sequence). The sequence was collected from a female donor with multiple sclerosis, enrolled in a pregnancy study. The chain has TRBV7-9 and TRBJ2-2, with a possible D match to TRBD1 (5 bases). The starting material was CD4+ T cells from peripheral blood mononuclear cells, obtained in the third trimester of pregnancy. In DNA form, the CDR3 reads TGTGCCAGCAGCCTAGGGGTAGGGGATACCGGGGAGCTGTTTTTT. The encoded protein is CASSLGVGDTGELFF.